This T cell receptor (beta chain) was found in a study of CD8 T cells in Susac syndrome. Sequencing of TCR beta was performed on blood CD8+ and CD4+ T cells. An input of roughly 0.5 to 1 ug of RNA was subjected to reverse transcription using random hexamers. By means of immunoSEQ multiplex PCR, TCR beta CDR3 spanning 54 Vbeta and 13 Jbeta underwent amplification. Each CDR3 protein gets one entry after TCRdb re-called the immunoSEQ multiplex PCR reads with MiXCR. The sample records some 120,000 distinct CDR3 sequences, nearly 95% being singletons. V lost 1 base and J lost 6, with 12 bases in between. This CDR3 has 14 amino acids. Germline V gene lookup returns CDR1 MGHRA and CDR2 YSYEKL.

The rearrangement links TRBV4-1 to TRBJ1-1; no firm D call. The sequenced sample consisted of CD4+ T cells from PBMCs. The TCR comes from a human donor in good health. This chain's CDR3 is CASSQVSELPEAFF. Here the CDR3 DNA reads TGCGCCAGCAGCCAAGTCAGTGAGCTTCCTGAAGCTTTCTTT.